This TCR beta chain was obtained from a study of blood T cell repertoires in COVID-19. As for the study in general: The samples span acute and convalescent COVID-19 from the United States, Italy and Spain. T cells, B-cell-depleted T cells, or PBMCs supplied cDNA or gDNA.

Per the study methods: Amplification of reference gene primers was used by the study to estimate nucleated cell counts. Using immunoSEQ multiplex PCR, the repertoire was profiled, and TCRdb retains in-frame clones only, with some absent. That table is the source of V, J and clone size, and D and trimming were worked out from the DNA. The sample has 150,000 to 200,000 clones; over 70% are singletons. The CDR3 has 13 residues. CDR1 is LGHDT, CDR2 YNNKEL, per germline (reference sequence). Trimming stripped 1 base from V and 8 bases from J, with 11 bases between. The cohort comprised adults aged about 18 to 100 years residing in approximately 22 US areas.

Sequenced sample: PBMCs or T cells enriched from blood (not recorded which). The receptor was isolated from a woman aged 50 to 60 in a cohort exposed to, infected with or recovered from COVID-19 (not recorded which). V and J are TRBV3-1 (or the pseudogene TRBV3-2) and TRBJ1-2, with a weak D call TRBD1 (5 bases). The CDR3 DNA reads as TGTGCCAGCAGCCAAGTCCCAGGGCGAGGCTACACCTTC. Translation gives CASSQVPGRGYTF.